These T cell receptor beta chains were read from a single sample in a study of T-cell memory formation after mild COVID-19. TCRdb re-called the 5' RACE reads through MiXCR, storing one row per CDR3 protein. The sample holds more than 400,000 distinct CDR3 sequences, around a sixth seen once. Specimen: PBMCs or a T cell subset sorted from them (not recorded which). Receptor source: an adult woman who had mild COVID-19 (a few samples of this study predate the infection). Cell type and time point are not known. Each CDR3 is given with its conserved first and last residue. A D gene is named only where the DNA matches it firmly. Not all rows give a size; the values are once, few, many and, for expanded clones, a class.

clone_size,d_call,v_call,j_call,cdr3_nt,cdr3_aa
few,.,TRBV27,TRBJ1-1,TGTGCCAGCAGTGTGGGTTGGGGCGGTCCTGAAGCTTTCTTT,CASSVGWGGPEAFF
.,.,TRBV12-5,TRBJ2-1,TGTGCTAGTGGTTTGACTAGCTCCTACAATGAGCAGTTCTTC,CASGLTSSYNEQFF
few,.,TRBV7-2,TRBJ2-7,TGTGCCAGCAGCTCAAGGGGGGGACAGAGGGAGCAGTACTTC,CASSSRGGQREQYF
few,.,TRBV18,TRBJ2-7,TGTGCCAGCTCACCAGGGCCGGCCCCCTACGAGCAGTACTTC,CASSPGPAPYEQYF
.,.,TRBV15,TRBJ2-6,TGTGCCACCAGCAGAGGAGTCGGGGCTGGGGCCAACGTCCTGACTTTC,CATSRGVGAGANVLTF
.,TRBD1,TRBV7-8,TRBJ2-1,TGTGCCAGCAGCTTAGCGGGGGGGACAGGGAATAATGAGCAGTTCTTC,CASSLAGGTGNNEQFF
few,.,TRBV3-1,TRBJ2-1,TGTGCCAGCAGCCTTGGGGGCGATAAGTTCTTC,CASSLGGDKFF
few,.,TRBV5-1,TRBJ1-1,TGCGCCAGCAGCAGTCACAGGGAGGGAGGCACTGAAGCTTTCTTT,CASSSHREGGTEAFF
few,.,TRBV2,TRBJ1-5,TGTGCCAGCAAGAATCAGGACTCCTCCAATCAGCCCCAGCATTTT,CASKNQDSSNQPQHF
few,.,TRBV3-1,TRBJ2-7,TGTGCCAGCAGCCAAGAAGTGTCCGGGGTCGAGCAGTACTTC,CASSQEVSGVEQYF
.,.,TRBV5-4,TRBJ2-7,TGTGCCAGCAGCCCCGGCGCCAGGCGCCGCTACGAGCAGTACTTC,CASSPGARRRYEQYF
.,.,TRBV4-3,TRBJ2-3,TGCGCCAGCAGCTACCGATGGGACTCCTTGGAGAACACAGATACGCAGTATTTT,CASSYRWDSLENTDTQYF
.,.,TRBV18,TRBJ1-2,TGTGCCAGCTCACCTCCTCTCCAGGGGAGCTATGGCTACACCTTC,CASSPPLQGSYGYTF
many,.,TRBV5-5,TRBJ2-3,TGTGCCAGCAGCTTGGAGTTAGGAGTGCAGTATTTT,CASSLELGVQYF
.,TRBD2,TRBV20-1,TRBJ2-3,TGCAGTGCTTTTCCCCCTAGCGGGGGGACAGATACGCAGTATTTT,CSAFPPSGGTDTQYF
.,.,TRBV12-3/TRBV12-4,TRBJ1-4,TGTGCCAGCAGATGGGGCAGCTCCCTCCCTAATGAAAAACTGTTTTTT,CASRWGSSLPNEKLFF
few,TRBD1,TRBV6-6,TRBJ2-3,TGTGCCAGCAGTTTACAGGGGTCGTCTAGCACAGATACGCAGTATTTT,CASSLQGSSSTDTQYF